This entry describes one TCR beta chain. A read error may account for a junction end that differs from germline. Combining iRepertoire HTBI primers with Arm-PCR of CDR3 regions, the authors built TCR beta libraries. TCRdb re-derived calls from the multiplex PCR reads in MiXCR, one entry per CDR3 protein. The data contain about 470,000 distinct CDR3 sequences, 20% to 25% of them seen just once; the ten biggest clones take up about 7%. The sample originates from a study of regulatory T cells in long-lasting Graves disease. The CDR3 has 17 amino acids. Looked up from germline, CDR1 is MNHNS and CDR2 is SASEGT. The time point: persistent/refractory GD, antithyroid drugs over 5 years with positive TRAb. Extracted PBMC RNA gave rise to the TCR library.

The TCR originated in a female donor with Graves disease. The V gene is TRBV6-1, the J gene TRBJ2-6, with D maybe TRBD2 (5 bases). Sequenced here: peripheral blood mononuclear cells (PBMCs), sampled when the disease was refractory, from a patient treated with antithyroid drugs. The CDR3 spells CAGSLLEAHSGANVLTF. The CDR3 DNA reads as TGTGCCGGCAGTCTTTTGGAGGCCCATTCTGGGGCCAACGTCCTGACTTTC.